The 16 T cell receptor beta chains in this list originate from one sample, sequenced in a study of blood T cell repertoires in COVID-19. Profiled with immunoSEQ multiplex PCR; TCRdb holds only in-frame clones, not every one. The sample has 400,000 to 500,000 clones, around 89% seen once; the top ten hold 1.5% to 2%. The sequenced sample consisted of PBMCs or T cells enriched from blood (not recorded which). The receptors derive from a woman aged 40 to 50 who had recovered from COVID-19.

The V gene is TRBV20-1, the J gene TRBJ2-3; the D is unclear. Between the trimmed V and J ends, which lost 3 bases and 0 bases, there was a span of 13 bases. In germline, CDR1 is DFQATT, CDR2 SNEGSKA (reference sequence). This CDR3 region has 15 residues. The CDR3 spells CSASGYGPSTDTQYF. The CDR3 region has the DNA TGCAGTGCTAGTGGATATGGCCCTAGCACAGATACGCAGTATTTT.

The V call is TRBV5-1, the J call TRBJ2-2, with D possibly TRBD2 on 5 matching bases. Germline CDR1 reads SGHRS; CDR2 reads YFSETQ. The CDR3 consists of 15 residues. V was pared by 0 bases and J by 5 bases, with 11 bases between. Written as DNA, the CDR3 is TGCGCCAGCAGCTTGGGAGCGGTTTGGACCGGGGAGCTGTTTTTT. Translating gives CASSLGAVWTGELFF. Based on the CDR3 plus reference TRBV5-1 and TRBJ2-2, the full variable domain is KAGVTQTPRYLIKTRGQQVTLSCSPISGHRSVSWYQQTPGQGLQFLFEYFSETQRNKGNFPGRFSGRQFSNSRSEMNVSTLELGDSALYLCASSLGAVWTGELFFGEGSRLTVL.

V gene TRBV11-2 combines with J gene TRBJ2-5; no clear D gene. Per the germline V gene, CDR1 is SGHAT and CDR2 is FQNNGV. V lost 5 bases and J 5 bases, leaving 21 bases between the germline ends. The CDR3 consists of 16 residues. CDR3 protein: CASSMRSSLSSETQYF. As DNA, the CDR3 is TGTGCCAGCAGCATGAGGTCTTCGTTGTCCTCGGAGACCCAGTACTTC.

The rearrangement uses TRBV6-5 and TRBJ1-1; TRBD1 aligns across 8 bases. The V gene's germline CDR1 is MNHEY and CDR2 SVGAGI. V shed 9 bases and J 8 bases; nucleotides not matched to a gene: 14. The CDR3 extends over 14 amino acids. CDR3: CASSFPGGVLEAFF. The CDR3 region has the DNA TGTGCCAGTAGCTTCCCAGGGGGCGTTCTCGAAGCTTTCTTT.

The rearrangement uses TRBV19 and TRBJ2-3; D call uncertain. Trimming pared 6 bases from V and 6 bases from J, leaving 10 bases between. Germline CDR1 and CDR2: LNHDA and SQIVND (reference sequence). The CDR3 runs to 12 residues. CDR3 loop: CASSLPRDTQYF. The CDR3 nucleotides read TGTGCCAGTAGCCTCCCCCGGGATACGCAGTATTTT.

The chain employs TRBV29-1 and TRBJ1-2; D gene unclear. This CDR3 region has 14 residues. Germline assignment: CDR1 SQVTM and CDR2 ANQGSEA. V lost 2 bases to trimming and J lost 0 bases, with 10 bases between them. CDR3 bases: TGCAGCGTTGAAAGGAGGCTGGCTAACTATGGCTACACCTTC. This codes for CSVERRLANYGYTF. The whole variable domain, filled in from reference TRBV29-1 and TRBJ1-2, reads SAVISQKPSRDICQRGTSLTIQCQVDSQVTMMFWYRQQPGQSLTLIATANQGSEATYESGFVIDKFPISRPNLTFSTLTVSNMSPEDSSIYLCSVERRLANYGYTFGSGTRLTVV.

This clone has just one count. The chain recombines TRBV2 with TRBJ1-4; TRBD1 agrees at 9 bases. The V and J ends lost 2 bases and 7 bases, in that order; junction bases with no gene match: 8. The germline gives CDR1 SNHLY, CDR2 FYNNEI. The CDR3 consists of 16 residues. This chain's CDR3 is CASSETPGTGFEKLFF. The CDR3 region has the DNA TGTGCCAGCAGTGAAACCCCCGGGACAGGGTTTGAAAAACTGTTTTTT.

The sample holds one count of this clone. The chain recombines TRBV4-3 with TRBJ2-2; tentatively, D is TRBD1 (5 bases). Germline lookup yields CDR1 LGHNA and CDR2 YSLEER. The CDR3 is 13 amino acids. V lost 6 bases and J 6 bases, leaving 11 bases between the germline ends. CDR3: CASSPVRAGELFF. CDR3 nucleotide sequence: TGCGCCAGCAGTCCGGTCAGGGCCGGGGAGCTGTTTTTT.

The J gene is TRBJ1-2, the V gene TRBV11-2, with 11 nucleotides matching TRBD1. Germline CDR1 SGHAT, CDR2 FQNNGV. V lost 4 bases, J lost 4 bases, and 2 bases stayed unmatched. The CDR3 is 14 residues long. For the CDR3, the DNA is TGTGCCAGCAGCTCTGGGACAGGGGGCTATGGCTACACCTTC. Translating it yields CASSSGTGGYGYTF.

The J gene is TRBJ1-4, the V gene TRBV7-9, with D possibly being TRBD1 (6 bases). Germline loops: CDR1 SEHNR, CDR2 FQNEAQ (reference sequence). The germline V and J ends were trimmed by 7 bases and 7 bases, with 13 bases remaining between them. The CDR3 has 13 amino acids. The CDR3 sequence is CASKTGLGEKLFF. CDR3 in DNA: TGTGCCAGCAAAACAGGGTTGGGTGAAAAACTGTTTTTT.

The V and J genes are TRBV5-4 and TRBJ2-5; tentatively, D is TRBD2 (6 bases). Per germline, CDR1 SGHNT and CDR2 YYREEE (reference sequence). Trimming cost V 3 bases and J 5 bases, with 14 bases left between them. There are 14 residues in the CDR3. In nucleotides, the CDR3 is TGTGCCAGCAGCTCCCAGTGGGGGGATGAGACCCAGTACTTC. Amino acids: CASSSQWGDETQYF.

The chain is built from TRBV30 and TRBJ2-1; 9 nucleotides line up with TRBD2. Germline V lookup: CDR1 GTSNPN, CDR2 SVGIG (reference sequence). With 0 bases clipped from V and 3 bases from J, the junction kept 9 bases outside the gene matches. The CDR3 spans 17 residues. This CDR3 is CAWSVRRLAAIYNEQFF. The CDR3 DNA follows: TGTGCCTGGAGTGTACGAAGACTAGCGGCTATCTACAATGAGCAGTTCTTC. The full variable domain, in which reference TRBV30 and TRBJ2-1 provide the parts outside the CDR3, is SQTIHQWPATLVQPVGSPLSLECTVEGTSNPNLYWYRQAAGRGLQLLFYSVGIGQISSEVPQNLSASRPQDRQFILSSKKLLLSDSGFYLCAWSVRRLAAIYNEQFFGPGTRLTVL.

The chain carries TRBV9 and TRBJ2-4, with D possibly TRBD2 on 6 matching bases. Looked up from germline, CDR1 is SGDLS and CDR2 is YYNGEE. This CDR3 is built from 13 residues. V was trimmed by 3 bases and J by 9 bases, leaving 13 bases between them. CDR3 sequence reads: CASSAGLEGIQYF. CDR3 DNA sequence: TGTGCCAGCAGCGCGGGACTCGAGGGCATTCAGTACTTC.

Only one count was recorded for this clone. V is TRBV14 and J is TRBJ1-4; 7 positions match TRBD1. This CDR3 spans 13 amino acids. In germline, CDR1 is SGHDN, CDR2 FVKESK. V lost 4 bases, J lost 10 bases, and 6 bases stayed unmatched. CDR3 in amino acids: CASSRQRGRKLFF. The CDR3 region has the DNA TGTGCCAGCAGCCGGCAGAGGGGGCGAAAACTGTTTTTT.

The V gene is TRBV5-6, the J gene TRBJ1-3; tentative D call: TRBD1 (6 bases). Germline values: CDR1 SGHDT, CDR2 YYEEEE. V was trimmed by 7 bases and J by 4 bases, leaving 18 bases between them. This CDR3 has 15 residues. In nucleotides, the CDR3 is TGTGCCAGCTCCCTACCCGCGGACAGCGGAAACACCATATATTTT. It codes for CASSLPADSGNTIYF.

The chain is built from TRBV2 and TRBJ1-1; tentatively, D is TRBD1 (6 bases). Germline CDR1 and CDR2: SNHLY and FYNNEI. There are 14 residues in the CDR3. With 7 bases removed from V and 4 bases from J, the gap between germline ends came to 16 bases. The CDR3 region has the DNA TGTGCCAGCACTGAGGACAGTAGGTTCACTGAAGCTTTCTTT. This translates into CASTEDSRFTEAFF.